This TCR beta chain was identified during a study of CD8 T cells in ankylosing spondylitis. Details on this clonotype: Its antigen is not identified.

Study results and caveats: Past research had described some motif variants in reactive arthritis synovial fluid and blood. Disease-associated clones were reportedly significantly overrepresented in matched ankylosing spondylitis synovial fluid.

CDR3 length: 16 amino acids. Germline V lookup: CDR1 SGDLS, CDR2 YYNGEE. The V and J ends lost 3 bases and 3 bases, in that order; junction bases with no gene match: 6. TCRdb redid the calling of the 5' RACE reads with MiXCR, one entry per CDR3 protein. The sample holds roughly 42,000 distinct CDR3 sequences; about 2.5% are singletons and the top ten take under 6%. The chain employs TRBV9 and TRBJ2-3; 11 bases are shared with TRBD2. The receptor was derived from a male donor with ankylosing spondylitis or in good health (not recorded which). The sequenced material came from blood, either unsorted or a sorted T cell fraction (not recorded which). The CDR3 DNA is TGTGCCAGCAGCGGACGGGGACTAGCGGAGACAGATACGCAGTATTTT. Amino acids: CASSGRGLAETDTQYF. The complete variable domain, with remaining parts taken from reference TRBV9 and TRBJ2-3, reads DSGVTQTPKHLITATGQRVTLRCSPRSGDLSVYWYQQSLDQGLQFLIQYYNGEERAKGNILERFSAQQFPDLHSELNLSSLELGDSALYFCASSGRGLAETDTQYFGPGTRLTVL.